Each of the 9 T cell receptor beta chains below was sequenced from the same sample in a study of blood T cell repertoires in COVID-19. Method: immunoSEQ multiplex PCR; TCRdb's copy keeps in-frame clones and lacks some. This sample has roughly 100,000 clones; just under 85% occur once, and the top ten carry more than 3%. What was sequenced was peripheral blood. The receptor set was obtained from a woman of 80 years or more with active or convalescent COVID-19.

The chain links TRBV6-1 to TRBJ1-5, with TRBD1 identical over 9 bases. CDR1 MNHNS and CDR2 SASEGT come from the germline V gene. CDR3 length: 15 residues. The V and J ends lost 7 bases and 4 bases, in that order; junction bases with no gene match: 8. The CDR3 nucleotides read TGTGCCAGCACCCCCGGACAGGGGAGTAATCAGCCCCAGCATTTT. Translated, it gives CASTPGQGSNQPQHF.

The rearrangement joins TRBV14 to TRBJ2-1, with TRBD2 identical over 10 bases. Germline lookup yields CDR1 SGHDN and CDR2 FVKESK. The CDR3 has 16 residues. Germline trimming cut 4 bases from V and 8 bases from J; bases unmatched to any gene: 11. The CDR3 loop is CASSRGVAGGWYEQFF. CDR3 nucleotides: TGTGCCAGCAGCCGGGGGGTAGCGGGAGGATGGTATGAGCAGTTCTTC.

The chain carries TRBV28 and TRBJ2-2; D might be TRBD2 (6 bases). CDR1 is MDHEN and CDR2 is SYDVKM in the germline V gene. The CDR3 has 15 amino acids. V lost 7 bases, J lost 0 bases, and 12 bases lay in between. CDR3 bases: TGTGCCAGCACCAGGCCGGGGGCGAACACCGGGGAGCTGTTTTTT. This encodes CASTRPGANTGELFF.

The chain combines TRBV2 with TRBJ1-5; D possibly corresponds to TRBD1 (6 bases). CDR3 size: 15 residues. V was shortened by 4 bases and J by 4 bases, with 14 bases between the two germline ends. Germline V CDR1 and CDR2: SNHLY, FYNNEI. CDR3 sequence (DNA): TGTGCCAGCAGTGTCCAGGGGCGGTCAAATCAGCCCCAGCATTTT. It translates to CASSVQGRSNQPQHF. The whole variable domain, filled in from reference TRBV2 and TRBJ1-5, reads EPEVTQTPSHQVTQMGQEVILRCVPISNHLYFYWYRQILGQKVEFLVSFYNNEISEKSEIFDDQFSVERPDGSNFTLKIRSTKLEDSAMYFCASSVQGRSNQPQHFGDGTRLSIL.

The chain employs TRBV18 and TRBJ1-1; TRBD1 is a possible D gene (6 bases). V lost 3 bases, J lost 6 bases, and 17 bases lay in between. CDR1 KGHSH and CDR2 LQKENI come from the germline V gene. This CDR3 region has 15 residues. The CDR3: CASSPTSGGLAEAFF. The CDR3 DNA reads as TGTGCCAGCTCACCGACTTCCGGGGGGCTCGCTGAAGCTTTCTTT.

DNA of the CDR3: TGTGCCAGCAGCCGTACGACAGGGGGTGGTGAAAAACTGTTTTTT. Amino acid sequence: CASSRTTGGGEKLFF. The rearrangement joins TRBV4-2 to TRBJ1-4; 9 nucleotides line up with TRBD1. Germline assignment: CDR1 LGHNA and CDR2 YNFKEQ. The V and J ends lost 4 bases and 7 bases, in that order; junction bases with no gene match: 7. CDR3 size: 15 residues.

The chain has TRBV27 and TRBJ1-2, with D possibly being TRBD1 (5 bases). CDR1 MNHEY and CDR2 SMNVEV come from the germline V gene (reference sequence). This CDR3 region has 13 residues. The V end lost 7 bases, the J end lost 4 bases, and 13 bases lay between the germline ends. The CDR3 loop is CASTARAGYGYTF. In nucleotides, the CDR3 is TGTGCCAGCACCGCCAGGGCCGGCTATGGCTACACCTTC.

This rearrangement joins TRBV18 to TRBJ1-4; 8 bases agree with TRBD1. Germline CDR1 reads KGHSH; CDR2 reads LQKENI. V gave up 4 bases and J gave up 7 bases; unmatched junction bases: 11. This CDR3 has 16 residues. CDR3 sequence (DNA): TGTGCCAGCTCACTAGAACAAGGACAGGGTGGTGAAAAACTGTTTTTT. Translated: CASSLEQGQGGEKLFF.

The chain carries TRBV5-5 and TRBJ1-2, with 8 nucleotides matching TRBD1. This CDR3 spans 15 amino acids. Trimming took 0 bases from V and 4 from J; bases not matched to a gene: 5. Germline V lookup: CDR1 SGHKS, CDR2 YYEKEE (reference sequence). The CDR3 region is CASSLDDRGFYGYTF. The DNA of the CDR3 is TGTGCCAGCAGCTTGGACGACAGGGGATTCTATGGCTACACCTTC. Full variable domain (rest looked up from reference TRBV5-5 and TRBJ1-2): DAGVTQSPTHLIKTRGQQVTLRCSPISGHKSVSWYQQVLGQGPQFIFQYYEKEERGRGNFPDRFSARQFPNYSSELNVNALLLGDSALYLCASSLDDRGFYGYTFGSGTRLTVV.